The clone carrying this T cell receptor beta chain was counted many times. Trimming left V 6 bases short and J 1 base short, with 10 bases between. The CDR3 is 12 amino acids. The germline V gene has CDR1 DFQATT and CDR2 SNEGSKA (reference sequence). The sample is drawn from a study of T-cell reconstitution after alpha-beta-depleted transplantation in children. Unique molecular identifiers were incorporated when the TCRbeta library was constructed. TCRdb re-called the PCR reads through MiXCR, storing one row per CDR3 protein. The data show around 270,000 distinct CDR3 sequences, roughly a tenth seen once.

The genes are TRBV20-1 and TRBJ2-7, with D unresolved. This receptor was identified in a boy under two years old with acute myeloid leukemia, due to receive a stem cell transplant. This material consisted of PBMCs, taken before TCRalphabeta/CD19-depleted stem cell transplant. The CDR3: CSAGLKSYEQYF. CDR3 coding DNA: TGCAGTGCCGGATTGAAGTCCTACGAGCAGTACTTC.